Listed below are T cell receptor beta chains from one sample, sequenced in a study of OX40 agonist ivuxolimab in advanced cancers. TCRdb keeps only in-frame clones here, not all; method: immunoSEQ multiplex PCR. Of 75,000 to 100,000 clones in the sample, approximately 90% were seen once. Material: CD4+ or CD8+ T cells sorted from blood, obtained in a trial of the OX40 agonist ivuxolimab. The source is an adult with an advanced solid tumor such as melanoma, head and neck, liver or kidney cancer. Each CDR3 is given with its conserved first and last residue. Each record gives: V gene, J gene, CDR3 protein.

v_call: TRBV7-8; j_call: TRBJ2-7; cdr3_aa: CASSTLAGGSYEQYF
v_call: TRBV11-2; j_call: TRBJ2-3; cdr3_aa: CASSQIGGADTQYF
v_call: TRBV9; j_call: TRBJ1-3; cdr3_aa: CASSPREGSGNTIYF
v_call: TRBV5-1; j_call: TRBJ1-1; cdr3_aa: CASSLDGIMNTEAFF
v_call: TRBV10-2; j_call: TRBJ2-3; cdr3_aa: CASSNLRGRDTQYF
v_call: TRBV18; j_call: TRBJ1-1; cdr3_aa: CASSPNTPNREAFF
v_call: TRBV7-9; j_call: TRBJ2-2; cdr3_aa: CASSPRTGGAGTGELFF
v_call: TRBV5-1; j_call: TRBJ2-7; cdr3_aa: CASSLVGLPVSFIGDRYEQYF
v_call: TRBV28; j_call: TRBJ1-2; cdr3_aa: CASSPRDRGLSYTF
v_call: TRBV5-1; j_call: TRBJ2-4; cdr3_aa: CASSTWDPEDIQYF